A single T cell receptor (beta chain) is shown here with its context. This clonotype was seen many times. Its antigen is currently not known. Base quality data are lacking; no much larger clone is found one base away. The TCR beta CDR3 regions were amplified from the RNA transcripts. The TCR CDR3 was subjected to a first round of RT-PCR using the HTBI primer set and the Qiagen OneStep RT-PCR kit. Libraries were constructed in a second round of multiplex PCR, after which size selection and purification were performed. The libraries were sequenced on an Illumina HiSeq2000 using paired-end 100 bp reads. In the paper's pipeline: SOAPnuke was used to process the raw data, removing reads that contained adapters or uncalled bases, had a mean Phred below 15, or lacked an exact match to the constant primer or identifier. High-quality paired reads were merged with COPE v1.2.5, and unique nucleotide sequences were defined as clonotypes. MiTCR v1.1 was used to align clonotypes to the IMGT TRBV, TRBD and TRBJ reference segments. Analysis was restricted to V-J combinations with a frequency above 0.0001, which covered roughly 99% of repertoires. The TCS score was defined as the ratio of F50 (clonal expansion) to E x V (chaos), calculated using BLOSUM62-based TCRdist between CDR3 peptides within each V-J. Welch's t-statistics and random forest reduced roughly 530 V-J features to 13, which were used in a naive Bayes classifier (R e1071). TCRdb took the public reads, trimmed them with fastp at Q25, ran MiXCR for clone calling and kept in-frame beta chains. One record per CDR3 amino acid sequence lists the most common genes and DNA. These V and J calls rely on TCRdb rather than the paper's analysis. Recorded for this sample are around 500,000 distinct CDR3 sequences; around 13% of them occurred a single time. The ten largest clones add up to around 14% of the sample.

The CDR3 runs 15 amino acids, cysteine and phenylalanine included. Only the CDR3 region is kept as DNA, spanning 45 bases read in frame from base 1. V trim: 2 bases; J trim: 6 bases; unmatched bases: 3. The source of the sample is a study of T cells in Graves' hyperthyroidism and ophthalmopathy (dated 2019 in TCRdb). Regarding the research as a whole: Peripheral blood samples were taken at initial diagnosis, before any treatment was given. TCR V-J signatures able to tell the groups apart were searched for in a discovery cohort of 100 patients, of whom under 45 had Graves' ophthalmopathy and 55 to 60 had stable Graves' hyperthyroidism. Prospective prediction of ophthalmopathy was tested in an independent validation cohort of 18 to 20 hyperthyroidism patients and approximately 17 patients who later progressed to ophthalmopathy. The roughly 91 discovery patients were randomly divided into training and test sets at a 7:3 ratio. The study also compared thyroid tissue and blood T-cell repertoires from five or six Graves' hyperthyroidism patients. Once sampling was done, hyperthyroidism patients were given methimazole at a starting dose of 30 mg daily, whereas ophthalmopathy patients were given high-dose intravenous methylprednisolone. The paper reports TCR Vbeta CDR3 sequencing of some 140 peripheral blood samples: around 45 ophthalmopathy, fewer than 80 hyperthyroidism and roughly 17 progressor patients. Results the study describes overall, beyond this receptor: In validation, the model predicted progression to ophthalmopathy a median of roughly 6.2 months before onset, with approximately 68% sensitivity and about 72% specificity. Sample size was not statistically predetermined, and blinding of investigators to group allocation was not performed. A model built on a 13 V-J signature distinguished ophthalmopathy from stable hyperthyroidism, reaching roughly 88% sensitivity and around 81% specificity in cross-validation and 80%/75% in testing. Most expanded thyroid clonotypes (frequency above 0.001) were also detected in blood, a finding suggesting that blood repertoires may reflect thyroid immune responses.

Stable Graves' hyperthyroidism was defined as the absence of progression to ophthalmopathy over 18 months of follow-up. Hyperthyroidism patients were newly diagnosed, with disease duration under 2 months, and aged 18 to 65 years. Patients with uncontrolled infections, other autoimmune diseases, pregnancy or lactation were excluded. Diagnoses were based on clinical symptoms, serum thyroxine and TRAb, thyroid ultrasound and orbital computed tomography. PBMCs were isolated from 10 ml of fresh peripheral blood by Ficoll-Paque density gradient centrifugation. Total RNA was extracted using Trizol reagent, and RNA quality was assessed on an Agilent 2100 Bioanalyzer.

The sequence was collected from a woman aged 40 to 50 with Graves' hyperthyroidism. Sequenced input: blood. Here the chain combines TRBV12-3 or TRBV12-4 and TRBJ2-2, with 10 junctional bases fitting TRBD1. The CDR3 region has the sequence CASSLRDRGSGELFF. Here is the DNA: TGTGCCAGCAGTTTACGGGACAGGGGTTCCGGGGAGCTGTTTTTT.